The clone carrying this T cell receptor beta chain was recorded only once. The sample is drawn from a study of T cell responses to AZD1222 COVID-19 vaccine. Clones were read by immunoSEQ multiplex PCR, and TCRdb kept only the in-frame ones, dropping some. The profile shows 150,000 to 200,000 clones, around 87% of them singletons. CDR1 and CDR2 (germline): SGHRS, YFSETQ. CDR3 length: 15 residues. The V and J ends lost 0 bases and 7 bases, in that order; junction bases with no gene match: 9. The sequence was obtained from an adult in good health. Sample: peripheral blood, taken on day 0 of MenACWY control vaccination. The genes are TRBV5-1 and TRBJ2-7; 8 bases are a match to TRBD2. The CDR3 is CASSLDGGDLREQYF. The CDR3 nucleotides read TGCGCCAGCAGCTTGGACGGGGGGGACCTAAGAGAGCAGTACTTC.